One and the same sample provided the 8 T cell receptor beta chains below, sequenced in a study of CD4 T cells in relation to SARS-CoV-2 and coronaviruses (dated by TCRdb to the early 2020s). The library was obtained by the immunoSEQ multiplex PCR assay. TCRdb holds this immuneACCESS table with in-frame rearrangements only. Some clones are missing; in checked studies, unresolved V genes explain under half, and the rest has no known cause. This sample lists approximately 25,000 clones; about 82% were detected once. The top ten constitute around a fifth of the sample. CD4+ T cells from unexposed donors were collected before the COVID-19 pandemic (2011-2018). After more than nine days of culture, CD4+ T cells were isolated with the EasySep CD4+ T cell isolation kit. For these receptors, no antigen is known. Sequencing input: CD4+ T cells from PBMCs, cultured in vitro. The receptors here all came from a human donor in good health.

V gene TRBV5-1 combines with J gene TRBJ2-3, with 10 bases that match TRBD1. Germline values: CDR1 SGHRS, CDR2 YFSETQ. The junction had 10 bases not matched to a gene; V was cut back by 7 bases and J by 5 bases. The CDR3 spans 15 residues. Here the CDR3 reads CASATGTGVVDTQYF. In nucleotides, the CDR3 is TGCGCCAGCGCGACCGGGACAGGGGTGGTAGATACGCAGTATTTT.

This clone was seen a few times. The chain uses TRBV7-2 and TRBJ1-2, with D unresolved. V was shortened by 5 bases and J by 0 bases, with 13 bases between the two germline ends. This CDR3 region has 15 residues. Germline lookup yields CDR1 SGHTA and CDR2 FQGNSA. The CDR3 reads CASSPPGVANYGYTF. The CDR3 region has the DNA TGTGCCAGCAGCCCCCCGGGAGTAGCTAACTATGGCTACACCTTC.

This clone has only one observation. The chain carries TRBV19 and TRBJ2-1; a weak D match, TRBD2 (5 bases). Germline V gene sequence: CDR1 LNHDA, CDR2 SQIVND (reference sequence). V was clipped by 1 base and J by 5 bases, with 6 bases between them. CDR3 size: 13 residues. This CDR3 reads CASSIGENNEQFF. The DNA of the CDR3 is TGTGCCAGTAGTATAGGGGAGAACAATGAGCAGTTCTTC.

This clone has just a few counts. The chain carries TRBV19 and TRBJ1-5; 9 nucleotides line up with TRBD1. The junction had 13 bases not matched to a gene; V was cut back by 10 bases and J by 6 bases. CDR3 length equals 15 residues. Germline CDR1 and CDR2: LNHDA and SQIVND (reference sequence). The CDR3 reads CATAQGTGRVQPQHF. The CDR3 bases are TGTGCCACCGCCCAAGGGACAGGGAGGGTTCAGCCCCAGCATTTT.

The chain employs TRBV10-3 and TRBJ2-4, with D unresolved. Trimming stripped 2 bases from V and 0 bases from J, with 8 bases between. The CDR3 contains 15 residues. Germline V gene lookup returns CDR1 ENHRY and CDR2 SYGVKD. CDR3 in amino acids: CAISEDILAKNIQYF. In DNA form, the CDR3 reads TGTGCCATCAGTGAGGATATTCTAGCCAAAAACATTCAGTACTTC.

CDR3 residues: CASSLSGSGYTF. The CDR3 nucleotides are TGTGCCAGCAGCTTATCAGGTTCTGGCTACACCTTC. The gene calls are TRBV7-2 and TRBJ1-2; no firm D call. With 2 bases removed from V and 7 bases from J, the gap between germline ends came to 8 bases. The CDR3 consists of 12 residues. CDR1 and CDR2 from the germline V gene are SGHTA and FQGNSA.

The V and J genes are TRBV7-2 and TRBJ1-2; D perhaps matches TRBD1 (6 bases). V was pared by 4 bases and J by 4 bases, with 22 bases between. The CDR3 length is 17 residues. From germline, CDR1 is SGHTA and CDR2 FQGNSA. This CDR3 is CASSSRTARRGLYGYTF. The CDR3 bases are TGTGCCAGCAGCTCTCGGACAGCCCGAAGGGGCCTCTATGGCTACACCTTC.

This rearrangement joins TRBV6-1 to TRBJ1-2, with 7 positions matching TRBD1. CDR3 size: 13 residues. Looked up from germline, CDR1 is MNHNS and CDR2 is SASEGT. V was clipped by 2 bases and J by 5 bases; unmatched bases: 2. The CDR3 region is CASSENRGYGYTF. DNA for the CDR3: TGTGCCAGCAGTGAAAACAGGGGATATGGCTACACCTTC.